The T cell receptor beta chain described here comes from a study of lymphopenia after photon versus proton radiotherapy. Study-level points and caveats: Photon-treated patients lost naive T cells and TCR diversity; proton-treated stayed stable. Oligoclonal CD8+ Temra expansion after nadir drove photon patients' diversity drop.

This table comes from immunoSEQ multiplex PCR, and its TCRdb copy is limited to in-frame clones, with some not included. This table has over 50,000 clones, approximately 86% appearing once. The count of this clone is one. Its antigen remains unidentified. Sequencing used peripheral blood, obtained from a patient treated with photon-based radiotherapy. The TCR was taken from a man between 40 and 49 years old with gastric cancer.

In DNA, the CDR3 is TGTGCCAGCAGCTCCCCAGGGTCACCCTACGAGCAGTACTTC. Residues: CASSSPGSPYEQYF. The chain is built from TRBV5-4 and TRBJ2-7, with D tentatively TRBD1 (5 bases). V was clipped by 3 bases and J by 2 bases, with 12 bases between them. The V gene's germline CDR1 is SGHNT and CDR2 YYREEE (reference sequence). The CDR3 contains 14 residues. The variable domain in full, completed from reference TRBV5-4 and TRBJ2-7, reads ETGVTQSPTHLIKTRGQQVTLRCSSQSGHNTVSWYQQALGQGPQFIFQYYREEENGRGNFPPRFSGLQFPNYSSELNVNALELDDSALYLCASSSPGSPYEQYFGPGTRLTVT.